This T cell receptor (beta chain) was found in a study of blood T cells in healthy people across ages. Sample-barcoded 5' priming and a J-beta primer mix drove a second PCR of roughly 7 to 11 cycles. Each CDR3 protein gets one entry after TCRdb re-called the 5' RACE reads with MiXCR. Of approximately 680,000 distinct CDR3 sequences in the sample, roughly 32% were seen once. The V and J ends lost 6 bases and 0 bases, in that order; junction bases with no gene match: 9. The CDR3 contains 16 residues. This clonotype has just a few counts. J is TRBJ2-7 and V is TRBV12-3 or TRBV12-4, with 9 bases that match TRBD1. The sample consisted of blood. The TCR sequence derives from a woman of 80 years or more in good health. As DNA, the CDR3 is TGTGCCAGCAGGAGAATTGGGACAGGGTCCTCCTACGAGCAGTACTTC. It encodes CASRRIGTGSSYEQYF.